This T cell receptor beta chain was found in a study of OX40 agonist ivuxolimab in advanced cancers. In the study overall: Patients were given ivuxolimab, an antibody that agonizes OX40 (CD134). Notes on the study in general: Researchers did not establish what antigens the expanded peripheral T cells target. Clones of CD4+ and CD8+ blood T cells grew by week 6 at doses of 0.1 to 3.0 mg/kg.

The junction had 5 bases not matched to a gene; V was cut back by 1 base and J by 6 bases. Germline values: CDR1 MDHEN, CDR2 SYDVKM. This CDR3 has 15 residues. The assay was immunoSEQ multiplex PCR, and TCRdb's table has in-frame clones only and misses some. This sample has about 83,000 clones, with around 84% found just once. Samples of blood were obtained at baseline, on cycle 4 day 1, and on cycle 7 day 1. A note on this clone: The antigen remains undetermined.

The material was CD4+ or CD8+ T cells sorted from blood, obtained in a trial of the OX40 agonist ivuxolimab. The sequence was collected from an adult with an advanced solid tumor such as melanoma, head and neck, liver or kidney cancer. This chain uses TRBV28 with TRBJ1-5; TRBD1 agrees at 8 bases. For the CDR3, the DNA is TGTGCCAGCAGTTTATTTGGGCAGGGGGCTCAGCCCCAGCATTTT. Encoded protein: CASSLFGQGAQPQHF.